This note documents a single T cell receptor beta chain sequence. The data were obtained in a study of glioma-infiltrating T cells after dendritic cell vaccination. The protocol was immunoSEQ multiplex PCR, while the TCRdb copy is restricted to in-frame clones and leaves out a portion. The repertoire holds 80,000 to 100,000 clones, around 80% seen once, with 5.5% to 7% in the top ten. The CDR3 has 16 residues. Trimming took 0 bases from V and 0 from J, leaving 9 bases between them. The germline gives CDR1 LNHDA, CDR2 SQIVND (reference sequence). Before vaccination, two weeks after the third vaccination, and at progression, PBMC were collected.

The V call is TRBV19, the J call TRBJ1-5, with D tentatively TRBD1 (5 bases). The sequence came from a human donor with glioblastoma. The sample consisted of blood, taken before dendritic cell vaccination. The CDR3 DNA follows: TGTGCCAGTAGTATAGAAGACAGCTATAGCAATCAGCCCCAGCATTTT. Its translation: CASSIEDSYSNQPQHF. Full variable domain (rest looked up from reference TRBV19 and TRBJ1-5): DGGITQSPKYLFRKEGQNVTLSCEQNLNHDAMYWYRQDPGQGLRLIYYSQIVNDFQKGDIAEGYSVSREKKESFPLTVTSAQKNPTAFYLCASSIEDSYSNQPQHFGDGTRLSIL.